The subject of this entry is one TCR beta chain. What it binds is not known. Per germline, CDR1 MNHEY and CDR2 SMNVEV (reference sequence). The V end lost 8 bases, the J end lost 0 bases, and 11 bases lay between the germline ends. This CDR3 spans 15 amino acids. Clones were sequenced by immunoSEQ multiplex PCR, and TCRdb holds only the in-frame ones, with some missing. The profile shows 120,000 to 150,000 clones, about nine tenths of them singletons. This record belongs to a study of T cell responses to AZD1222 COVID-19 vaccine. Findings of the study overall: Seropositive at baseline were only a handful of AZD1222 recipients. With two AZD1222 doses given, Spike-specific TCR breadth and depth both rose.

The source of this sequence is an adult in good health. The chain employs TRBV27 and TRBJ2-6, with D possibly TRBD1 on 5 matching bases. The specimen was peripheral blood, collected on day 0 of AZD1222 vaccination. CDR3 residues: CASRRETSGANVLTF. The CDR3 bases are TGTGCCAGCCGCAGGGAAACCTCTGGGGCCAACGTCCTGACTTTC.